The source of this TCR beta chain is a study of T cell responses to AZD1222 COVID-19 vaccine. Generated by immunoSEQ multiplex PCR, the TCRdb table keeps only in-frame clones and is missing some. The repertoire has 90,000 to 150,000 clones, 87% of them found once; the top ten carry 2% to 3%. Trimming removed 0 bases from V and 3 bases from J, with 11 bases in between. Germline V gene data show CDR1 as SEHNR and CDR2 as FQNEAQ (reference sequence). This CDR3 contains 15 residues. The source is an adult who received the AZD1222 COVID-19 vaccine. Sample: peripheral blood, taken 28 days after the second AZD1222 dose. This chain joins TRBV7-9 and TRBJ2-5; D uncertain. The CDR3 loop reads CASSLALGSEETQYF. CDR3 nucleotides: TGTGCCAGCAGCTTAGCGCTTGGCAGCGAAGAGACCCAGTACTTC.